The entry that follows covers one T cell receptor beta chain sequence. The authors took one heparinised blood draw, averaging approximately 120 mL, from each donor. Post-sort purity exceeded 95% for all sorted populations. Every isolated RNA sample was fully reverse transcribed, so sequencing captured expressed TCRB transcripts. Regulatory, naive and central memory T cell samples averaged about 3.5 million reads. Only in-frame clones appear in the TCRdb table, and some are missing; sequencing was by immunoSEQ multiplex PCR. The repertoire holds under 900,000 clones, roughly 15% seen once, with 0.02% to 0.03% in the top ten. This sample is drawn from a study of beta chain features in type 1 diabetes. For the study at large: Cell yields, age and gender were similar between patients and healthy donors.

CDR3 length: 13 residues. CDR1 and CDR2 from the germline V gene are SNHLY and FYNNEI. V gave up 6 bases and J gave up 4 bases; unmatched junction bases: 5. The chain is built from TRBV2 and TRBJ1-2; TRBD1 agrees at 7 bases. This clonotype was obtained from a woman between 18 and 29 years old in good health. The sequenced sample consisted of naive CD4+ T cells from blood. DNA for the CDR3: TGTGCCAGCAGGGTCGGGACAGCCTATGGCTACACCTTC. It translates to CASRVGTAYGYTF. The whole variable domain, filled in from reference TRBV2 and TRBJ1-2, reads EPEVTQTPSHQVTQMGQEVILRCVPISNHLYFYWYRQILGQKVEFLVSFYNNEISEKSEIFDDQFSVERPDGSNFTLKIRSTKLEDSAMYFCASRVGTAYGYTFGSGTRLTVV.